This TCR beta chain was identified during a study of T cells in Graves' hyperthyroidism and ophthalmopathy. General observations from the study: Median prediction lead before ophthalmopathy onset was 6.5 to 7 months with the model.

Regions amplified from RNA transcripts were the TCR beta CDR3 regions. During a first-round RT-PCR of the TCR CDR3, the HTBI primer set was used. TCRdb used MiXCR to reprocess the multiplex PCR reads, holding one entry per CDR3 protein. The sample carries hundreds of thousands of distinct CDR3 sequences, about 14% recorded once. A word on this clonotype: Its antigen remains unknown.

This CDR3 spans 15 amino acids. Trimming at V came to 8 bases and at J to 4 bases, leaving 4 bases not matched to a gene. The germline gives CDR1 MNHNS, CDR2 SASEGT. The chain uses TRBV6-1 and TRBJ2-2, with 13 positions matching TRBD2. The specimen sequenced was blood. The origin of this receptor is a woman aged 45-65 years with Graves' ophthalmopathy. The DNA of the CDR3 is TGTGCCAGCGGAGGACTAGCGGGAGCCACCGGGGAGCTGTTTTTT. Amino acid sequence: CASGGLAGATGELFF.